This TCR beta chain was found in a study of PD-1 blockade in classical Hodgkin lymphoma. The CDR3 length is 11 residues. In germline, CDR1 is DFQATT, CDR2 SNEGSKA (reference sequence). Trimming removed 5 bases from V and 7 bases from J, with 9 bases in between. Patients all relapsed after autologous stem cell transplantation, and there was variation in brentuximab vedotin exposure. Responses achieved at best were complete response, partial response or progressive disease. The data were produced by immunoSEQ multiplex PCR, yet TCRdb's version contains in-frame clones alone and is incomplete. There are over 25,000 clones in the sample; about four fifths occur only once, and around 32% lies in the top ten.

Sequences were derived from peripheral blood mononuclear cells (PBMCs), sampled before the second cycle of nivolumab. The chain carries TRBV20-1 and TRBJ2-4; TRBD1 might be the D (6 bases). This clonotype originated in a human donor with classical Hodgkin lymphoma. The CDR3 DNA reads TGCAGTGCTCAGGGGTGGAACATTCAGTACTTC. Protein: CSAQGWNIQYF.